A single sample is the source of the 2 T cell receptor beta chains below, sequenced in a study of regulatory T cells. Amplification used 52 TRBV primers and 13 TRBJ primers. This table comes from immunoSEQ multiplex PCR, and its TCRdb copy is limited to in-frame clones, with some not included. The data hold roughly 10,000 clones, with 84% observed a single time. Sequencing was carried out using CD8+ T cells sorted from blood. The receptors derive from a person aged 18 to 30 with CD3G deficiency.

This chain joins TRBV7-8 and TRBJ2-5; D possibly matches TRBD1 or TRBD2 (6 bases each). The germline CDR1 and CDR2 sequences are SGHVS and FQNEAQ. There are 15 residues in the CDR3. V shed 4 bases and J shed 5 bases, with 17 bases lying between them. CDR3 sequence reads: CASSSFPGAGETQYF. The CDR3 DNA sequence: TGTGCCAGCAGCTCCTTCCCGGGGGCAGGGGAGACCCAGTACTTC.

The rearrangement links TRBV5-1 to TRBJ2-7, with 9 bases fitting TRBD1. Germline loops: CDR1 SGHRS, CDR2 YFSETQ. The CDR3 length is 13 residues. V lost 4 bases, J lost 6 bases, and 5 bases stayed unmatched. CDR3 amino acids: CASSRGTGSEQYF. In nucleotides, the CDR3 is TGCGCCAGCAGCCGGGGGACAGGGAGCGAGCAGTACTTC. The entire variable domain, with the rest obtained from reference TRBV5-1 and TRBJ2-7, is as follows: KAGVTQTPRYLIKTRGQQVTLSCSPISGHRSVSWYQQTPGQGLQFLFEYFSETQRNKGNFPGRFSGRQFSNSRSEMNVSTLELGDSALYLCASSRGTGSEQYFGPGTRLTVT.